This entry concerns a single TCR beta chain. The CDR3 runs 16 residues. Germline V gene sequence: CDR1 SGDLS, CDR2 YYNGEE. Deletions cut 4 bases from V and 1 base from J, with 16 bases between. Combining a sample-barcoded 5' primer with a J-beta primer mix, a second PCR ran for roughly 6 to 12 cycles. Each CDR3 protein gets one entry after TCRdb re-called the 5' RACE reads with MiXCR. The sample lists around 800,000 distinct CDR3 sequences, roughly 25% occurring once. This specimen comes from a study of blood T cells in healthy people across ages. These same records also appear under a second study, on T cells of mothers and their children.

Sequencing input: blood. This TCR was recovered from a boy younger than 18 in good health. The chain employs TRBV9 and TRBJ2-3; D perhaps matches TRBD2 (6 bases). CDR3 in DNA: TGTGCCAGCAGCCCCGGTGCGGGAAGAGGCACAGATACGCAGTATTTT. Its protein product is CASSPGAGRGTDTQYF. Variable domain in full (rest from reference TRBV9 and TRBJ2-3): DSGVTQTPKHLITATGQRVTLRCSPRSGDLSVYWYQQSLDQGLQFLIQYYNGEERAKGNILERFSAQQFPDLHSELNLSSLELGDSALYFCASSPGAGRGTDTQYFGPGTRLTVL.